These 10 T cell receptor beta chains came from one sample sequenced in a study of TIL therapy for anti-PD-1-resistant metastatic lung cancer. This was the immunoSEQ v3 assay. Assay used: immunoSEQ multiplex PCR; TCRdb lists only in-frame clones, some missing. The sample holds about 60,000 clones; about 69% are singletons and the top ten take 6% to 8.5%. Time point denoted: pre-treatment sample, taken before nivolumab and TIL therapy. Material: blood, obtained at baseline. These receptors all come from a person aged 25-85 years with non-small cell lung cancer.

V gene TRBV5-1 combines with J gene TRBJ2-5, with TRBD1 matching over 8 bases. V gave up 4 bases and J gave up 5 bases; unmatched junction bases: 13. The CDR3 contains 16 residues. CDR1 and CDR2 (germline): SGHRS, YFSETQ. The CDR3 protein is CASSPGQVWGSETQYF. The CDR3 region has the DNA TGCGCCAGCAGCCCGGGACAGGTTTGGGGATCTGAGACCCAGTACTTC.

This clone was detected a few times. This chain joins TRBV28 and TRBJ1-5, with D hard to call. The CDR3 covers 12 residues. The germline CDR1 and CDR2 sequences are MDHEN and SYDVKM. Trimming removed 11 bases from V and 7 bases from J, with 15 bases in between. This CDR3 reads CAGSGTKQPQHF. In DNA, the CDR3 is TGTGCCGGGAGCGGAACGAAACAGCCCCAGCATTTT.

This clone was observed a few times. V gene TRBV7-9 combines with J gene TRBJ1-4; D gene unclear. Per germline, CDR1 SEHNR and CDR2 FQNEAQ (reference sequence). The CDR3 covers 13 residues. The V gene lost 1 base and the J gene lost 8 bases, with 8 bases spanning the gap. CDR3 DNA: TGTGCCAGCAGCTTAGACGGGGAGGAAAAACTGTTTTTT. Translation gives CASSLDGEEKLFF.

Points on this clone: At one of its ends the junction is not consistent with the germline gene, which may arise from a read error. The CDR3 reads CSALHSLQTRF. CDR3 bases: TGCAGTGCTCTGCACAGCTTACAAACCCGCTTC. V gene TRBV20-1 combines with J gene TRBJ1-2, with D hard to call. Germline CDR1 DFQATT, CDR2 SNEGSKA (reference sequence). The CDR3 runs 11 residues.

The chain carries TRBV11-3 and TRBJ1-2; possibly TRBD1 for D (6 bases). V was cut by 5 bases and J by 2 bases, with 9 bases left in between. The CDR3 spans 13 residues. Germline CDR1 and CDR2: SGHNT and YENEEA. CDR3 protein: CASSRDTNYGYTF. CDR3 sequence (DNA): TGTGCCAGCAGCCGGGACACCAACTATGGCTACACCTTC.

The chain is built from TRBV5-1 and TRBJ2-1; D is unclear. This CDR3 contains 13 residues. V lost 6 bases and J lost 7, with 14 bases in between. CDR1 is SGHRS, CDR2 YFSETQ, per germline. CDR3 protein: CASTSVGRNEQFF. The CDR3 coding sequence is TGCGCCAGCACCTCGGTCGGGCGAAATGAGCAGTTCTTC.

The CDR3: CASSLHHRQGPYGYTF. The CDR3 DNA reads as TGTGCCAGCAGCTTGCATCATCGACAGGGCCCCTATGGCTACACCTTC. The rearrangement joins TRBV5-5 to TRBJ1-2; TRBD1 matches at 7 bases. Germline V gene sequence: CDR1 SGHKS, CDR2 YYEKEE (reference sequence). This CDR3 is built from 16 residues. With 1 base clipped from V and 4 bases from J, the junction kept 10 bases outside the gene matches.

This chain uses TRBV6-1 with TRBJ2-7; unclear D gene. The germline V and J ends were trimmed by 7 bases and 3 bases, with 13 bases remaining between them. This CDR3 contains 13 residues. Germline V gives CDR1 MNHNS, CDR2 SASEGT. The CDR3 loop reads CASNPTPGYEQYF. CDR3 DNA sequence: TGTGCCAGCAACCCTACTCCAGGCTACGAGCAGTACTTC.

This rearrangement joins TRBV6-1 to TRBJ1-2; D uncertain. V was shortened by 0 bases and J by 4 bases, with 9 bases between the two germline ends. The germline CDR1 and CDR2 sequences are MNHNS and SASEGT. The CDR3 is 14 residues long. DNA of the CDR3: TGTGCCAGCAGTGAAGCAACCGCAGTCTATGGCTACACCTTC. The encoded protein is CASSEATAVYGYTF.

The chain has TRBV4-2 and TRBJ2-1, with a weak D call TRBD1 (6 bases). The CDR3 sequence is 15 residues long. CDR1 is LGHNA and CDR2 is YNFKEQ in the germline V gene. The V gene lost 5 bases and the J gene lost 0 bases, with 11 bases spanning the gap. Here the CDR3 reads CASSWGPSSYNEQFF. For the CDR3, the DNA is TGTGCCAGCAGCTGGGGGCCGAGCTCCTACAATGAGCAGTTCTTC.